Listed below are T cell receptor beta chains from one sample, sequenced in a study of STAT3 mutations in large granular lymphocyte leukemia. The assay was immunoSEQ multiplex PCR, and TCRdb's table has in-frame clones only and misses some. The sample has more than 9,500 clones; approximately 83% are singletons. Sequenced sample: peripheral blood mononuclear cells. The receptors come from a man of 80 years or more with T-cell large granular lymphocyte leukemia. Some clones in this sample may be carry-over from other donors' samples. Each CDR3 is given with its conserved first and last residue. D genes are given only for firm matches. Some rows mark clone size as missing; the rest say once, few, many or name a class of expanded clone.

D,V,size,J,CDR3,DNA
-,TRBV5-4,-,TRBJ2-2,CASSRGARDTGELFF,TGTGCCAGCAGCCGGGGGGCCAGAGACACCGGGGAGCTGTTTTTT
TRBD1,TRBV18,-,TRBJ2-7,CASSPFDRDGYEQYF,TGTGCCAGCTCACCTTTCGACAGGGATGGGTACGAGCAGTACTTC
-,TRBV5-1,-,TRBJ1-4,CASSLNSGPREKLFF,TGCGCCAGCAGCTTGAACTCCGGGCCTCGGGAAAAACTGTTTTTT
TRBD1,TRBV9,-,TRBJ1-3,CASSASTGGSDTIYF,TGTGCCAGCAGCGCCAGTACAGGGGGCTCGGACACCATATATTTT
-,TRBV18,-,TRBJ2-7,CASSVSEGYEQYF,TGTGCCAGCTCCGTTAGCGAAGGTTACGAGCAGTACTTC
-,TRBV30,-,TRBJ2-5,CAWAPNYQETQYF,TGTGCCTGGGCCCCAAATTACCAAGAGACCCAGTACTTC
TRBD1,TRBV19,-,TRBJ2-7,CASSIRTGSYEQYF,TGTGCCAGTAGTATTCGGACAGGTTCCTACGAGCAGTACTTC
-,TRBV6-1,-,TRBJ1-2,CASSEMGFGYGYTF,TGTGCCAGCAGTGAGATGGGGTTTGGCTATGGCTACACCTTC
-,TRBV5-1,-,TRBJ1-2,CASSLGQGLYGYTF,TGCGCCAGCAGCTTGGGCCAGGGATTGTATGGCTACACCTTC
-,TRBV7-9,once,TRBJ2-1,CASSLGGLWLPTEQFF,TGTGCCAGCAGCTTAGGCGGGTTGTGGCTCCCAACTGAGCAGTTCTTC
-,TRBV5-1,-,TRBJ1-5,CASSLGQGKPQHF,TGCGCCAGCAGCTTGGGCCAGGGGAAGCCCCAGCATTTT
TRBD2,TRBV6-1,-,TRBJ2-5,CASSAGGRIQETQYF,TGTGCCAGCAGCGCGGGGGGCAGGATCCAAGAGACCCAGTACTTC
-,TRBV7-9,-,TRBJ1-2,CASSASLNYGYTF,TGTGCCAGCAGCGCCTCACTGAACTATGGCTACACCTTC
TRBD1,TRBV18,-,TRBJ1-3,CASSPYETGGLSGNTIYF,TGTGCCAGCTCACCATACGAGACAGGGGGCCTCTCTGGAAACACCATATATTTT
-,TRBV7-3,few,TRBJ2-7,CASSLTGFRVWYEQYF,TGTGCCAGCAGCTTAACAGGGTTTAGGGTTTGGTACGAGCAGTACTTC
TRBD1,TRBV5-1,-,TRBJ2-1,CASSPMTGGSSNEQFF,TGCGCCAGCAGCCCGATGACAGGGGGGAGTAGTAATGAGCAGTTCTTC
-,TRBV27,-,TRBJ2-6,CASAEGFDSGANVLTF,TGTGCCAGCGCGGAGGGTTTCGACTCTGGGGCCAACGTCCTGACTTTC
TRBD2,TRBV5-1,-,TRBJ2-5,CASSLAPSGGETQYF,TGCGCCAGCAGCTTGGCCCCCAGCGGGGGGGAGACCCAGTACTTC
TRBD1,TRBV7-9,-,TRBJ1-5,CASSQTGVNQPQHF,TGTGCCAGCAGCCAAACAGGGGTCAATCAGCCCCAGCATTTT
-,TRBV5-1,-,TRBJ2-2,CASSLPGTPNTGELFF,TGCGCCAGCAGCTTGCCCGGGACGCCAAACACCGGGGAGCTGTTTTTT
-,TRBV7-9,-,TRBJ2-7,CASSGTPLPEQYF,TGTGCCAGCAGCGGAACCCCCTTACCCGAGCAGTACTTC
TRBD2,TRBV5-1,-,TRBJ2-5,CASTSGGPPLETQYF,TGCGCCAGCACCTCGGGGGGGCCCCCCCTAGAGACCCAGTACTTC
-,TRBV29-1,-,TRBJ1-5,CSVVVAAGGNQPQHF,TGCAGCGTTGTGGTCGCAGCGGGGGGAAATCAGCCCCAGCATTTT
-,TRBV30,-,TRBJ2-1,CAWSVLGLGEQFF,TGTGCCTGGAGTGTACTGGGGCTGGGTGAGCAGTTCTTC
-,TRBV5-4,-,TRBJ2-7,CASSLVSSYEQYF,TGTGCCAGCAGCTTGGTCAGTTCCTACGAGCAGTACTTC
TRBD2,TRBV7-9,-,TRBJ2-5,CASSRGLAGGQYQETQYF,TGTGCCAGCAGCCGTGGGCTCGCGGGGGGCCAGTACCAAGAGACCCAGTACTTC
-,TRBV6-6,-,TRBJ1-2,CASTPRGDGYTF,TGTGCCAGCACTCCCCGCGGAGATGGCTACACCTTC
-,TRBV4-2,-,TRBJ1-2,CASSQDQGYGYTF,TGTGCCAGCAGCCAAGATCAAGGCTATGGCTACACCTTC
-,TRBV18,-,TRBJ1-3,CASSPTVLGENTIYF,TGTGCCAGCTCGCCGACAGTTCTCGGAGAAAACACCATATATTTT
TRBD2,TRBV7-3,-,TRBJ2-2,CASSPPSGANTGELFF,TGTGCCAGCAGCCCCCCCAGCGGGGCGAACACCGGGGAGCTGTTTTTT
TRBD2,TRBV29-1,-,TRBJ2-3,CSVSIAGLSTDTQYF,TGCAGCGTTTCTATAGCGGGTTTAAGCACAGATACGCAGTATTTT
-,TRBV7-9,-,TRBJ1-1,CASSLWDEAFF,TGTGCCAGCAGCTTATGGGATGAAGCTTTCTTT
TRBD2,TRBV18,-,TRBJ2-7,CASSPGTTFGTPFYEQYF,TGTGCCAGCTCTCCCGGGACTACCTTTGGGACCCCCTTCTACGAGCAGTACTTC
TRBD1,TRBV18,-,TRBJ2-5,CASSPDRGTQETQYF,TGTGCCAGCTCACCGGACAGGGGCACTCAAGAGACCCAGTACTTC
TRBD1,TRBV19,-,TRBJ1-5,CASSIRTGDAGNQPQHF,TGTGCCAGTAGTATAAGGACAGGGGATGCCGGCAATCAGCCCCAGCATTTT
TRBD1,TRBV28,-,TRBJ2-6,CASSWSGTGLSGANVLTF,TGTGCCAGCAGTTGGTCCGGGACAGGGCTCTCTGGGGCCAACGTCCTGACTTTC
TRBD1,TRBV7-6,-,TRBJ2-7,CASSLAAGTESYEQYF,TGTGCCAGCAGCTTAGCGGCCGGGACAGAGTCCTACGAGCAGTACTTC
TRBD1,TRBV29-1,-,TRBJ2-3,CSTGGQGATDTQYF,TGCAGCACCGGGGGACAGGGGGCTACAGATACGCAGTATTTT
-,TRBV25-1,-,TRBJ1-1,CASLRSKASNTEAFF,TGTGCCAGCTTACGATCCAAAGCGTCGAACACTGAAGCTTTCTTT
TRBD1,TRBV30,-,TRBJ2-7,CAWSGAGTASYEQYF,TGTGCCTGGAGCGGTGCCGGGACAGCCTCCTACGAGCAGTACTTC
-,TRBV6-6,-,TRBJ1-1,CASSSDSGVTEAFF,TGTGCCAGCAGTTCAGACTCGGGGGTCACTGAAGCTTTCTTT
-,TRBV28,-,TRBJ2-7,CASIPTGQAYEQYF,TGTGCCAGCATCCCCACAGGGCAAGCCTACGAGCAGTACTTC
-,TRBV5-1,-,TRBJ2-1,CASSKWQREQFF,TGCGCCAGCAGCAAATGGCAGAGAGAGCAGTTCTTC
-,TRBV7-2,-,TRBJ2-2,CASSLTSIGELFF,TGTGCCAGCAGCTTGACTAGTATCGGGGAGCTGTTTTTT
-,TRBV5-1,few,TRBJ2-7,CASSIGQHEQYF,TGCGCCAGCAGCATTGGACAACACGAGCAGTACTTC
TRBD2,TRBV27,-,TRBJ2-2,CASTRWGGNTGELFF,TGTGCCAGCACCCGGTGGGGGGGTAACACCGGGGAGCTGTTTTTT
TRBD2,TRBV4-2,-,TRBJ2-7,CASSQVSGGSVAYEQYF,TGTGCCAGCAGCCAAGTAAGCGGGGGGTCCGTCGCTTACGAGCAGTACTTC